One and the same sample provided the 20 T cell receptor beta chains below, sequenced in a study of control samples from healthy donors and cancer patients. The protocol was immunoSEQ multiplex PCR, while the TCRdb copy is restricted to in-frame clones and leaves out a portion. The table shows about 92,000 clones, with roughly 86% occurring only once. The specimen sequenced was blood. The source is a woman aged 60-75 years in good health.

This clone came up a few times. The chain is built from TRBV5-1 and TRBJ2-5; either TRBD1 or TRBD2 may supply D (6 bases each). The germline V and J ends were trimmed by 7 bases and 5 bases, with 15 bases remaining between them. The CDR3 is 13 amino acids. Per germline, CDR1 SGHRS and CDR2 YFSETQ. CDR3 in DNA: TGCGCCAGCCGGGTGGGGGGCGCTGAGACCCAGTACTTC. It codes for CASRVGGAETQYF.

The chain joins TRBV2 to TRBJ1-5; possibly TRBD1 for D (6 bases). Trimming took off 1 base at V and 7 bases at J, with 11 bases between the two ends. CDR3 length: 14 residues. Germline V gene data show CDR1 as SNHLY and CDR2 as FYNNEI. The DNA for the CDR3 is TGTGCCAGCAGTGAAGAACAGGGTGGGCAGCCCCAGCATTTT. Its protein is CASSEEQGGQPQHF.

This clone was observed a handful of times. The V and J genes are TRBV10-3 and TRBJ2-1; 9 bases agree with TRBD1. This CDR3 region has 14 residues. V trimming: 6 bases; J trimming: 4 bases; junction bases outside the gene matches: 4. CDR1 is ENHRY, CDR2 SYGVKD, per germline. The CDR3 reads CAIRPGTGYNEQFF. For the CDR3, the DNA is TGTGCCATCAGACCTGGGACAGGGTACAATGAGCAGTTCTTC.

This chain joins TRBV4-1 and TRBJ2-5; 12 nucleotides agree with TRBD2. V trimming: 1 base; J trimming: 6 bases; junction bases outside the gene matches: 12. The CDR3 totals 18 residues. Germline lookup yields CDR1 MGHRA and CDR2 YSYEKL. The CDR3 DNA reads TGCGCCAGCAGCCAAGTTCTAGCGGGGGGGCCAGGGATGAAGACCCAGTACTTC. This codes for CASSQVLAGGPGMKTQYF.

The gene calls are TRBV19 and TRBJ2-5; 8 nucleotides agree with TRBD1. The CDR3 is 14 residues long. Germline V gives CDR1 LNHDA, CDR2 SQIVND (reference sequence). Trimming at V came to 4 bases and at J to 4 bases, leaving 5 bases not matched to a gene. The CDR3 loop is CASSRKTGVETQYF. In nucleotides, the CDR3 is TGTGCCAGTAGTAGAAAGACAGGGGTAGAGACCCAGTACTTC. Drawing the rest from reference TRBV19 and TRBJ2-5, the complete variable domain is DGGITQSPKYLFRKEGQNVTLSCEQNLNHDAMYWYRQDPGQGLRLIYYSQIVNDFQKGDIAEGYSVSREKKESFPLTVTSAQKNPTAFYLCASSRKTGVETQYFGPGTRLLVL.

This chain connects TRBV3-1 (or the pseudogene TRBV3-2) to TRBJ1-6; the match to TRBD1 covers 9 bases. Trimming cost V 4 bases and J 0 bases; bases outside gene matches: 4. The CDR3 has 17 residues. CDR1 is LGHDT, CDR2 YNNKEL, per germline (reference sequence). Written as DNA, the CDR3 is TGTGCCAGCAGCCCGGGACAGGGTAGCTCCTATAATTCACCCCTCCACTTT. This gives the protein CASSPGQGSSYNSPLHF.

The chain joins TRBV7-9 to TRBJ1-2; 8 nucleotides line up with TRBD1. The CDR3 extends over 14 amino acids. Germline CDR1 is SEHNR and CDR2 is FQNEAQ (reference sequence). V lost 2 bases and J lost 8; bases outside the gene matches: 7. The CDR3 sequence is CASSLYRQGRGYTF. The CDR3 DNA is TGTGCCAGCAGCTTATACCGACAGGGGAGGGGCTACACCTTC.

This chain joins TRBV3-1 (or the pseudogene TRBV3-2) and TRBJ1-6, with D uncertain. This CDR3 region has 13 residues. V lost 6 bases and J 8 bases, leaving 11 bases between the germline ends. Germline loops: CDR1 LGHDT, CDR2 YNNKEL (reference sequence). The CDR3 coding sequence is TGTGCCAGCAGAAGGATAACTGATTCACCCCTCCACTTT. This sequence encodes CASRRITDSPLHF.

V is TRBV2 and J is TRBJ1-3; weak D call: TRBD1 (5 bases). The CDR3 consists of 15 residues. Trimming shortened V by 0 bases and J by 0 bases, and 6 bases separated the two germline ends. In germline, CDR1 is SNHLY, CDR2 FYNNEI. The CDR3 reads CASSEAGVSGNTIYF. The CDR3 DNA reads TGTGCCAGCAGTGAAGCGGGGGTCTCTGGAAACACCATATATTTT.

The chain couples TRBV7-8 to TRBJ2-1, with 10 nucleotides matching TRBD2. The CDR3 is 16 residues long. The V gene end was trimmed by 4 bases and the J gene end by 6 bases; junction bases not matched to a gene: 9. Germline CDR1 reads SGHVS; CDR2 reads FQNEAQ. The CDR3, as DNA: TGTGCCAGCAGCTCCCTTCTAGCGGGGGTTCCCAATGAGCAGTTCTTC. Translated, it gives CASSSLLAGVPNEQFF.

The CDR3 DNA reads as TGTGCCAGTCAGCCGACAGGGGGTAAAGGAAACACCATATATTTT. Residues: CASQPTGGKGNTIYF. V is TRBV6-5 and J is TRBJ1-3; 9 positions match TRBD1. CDR1 is MNHEY, CDR2 SVGAGI, per germline. V shed 9 bases and J 4 bases; nucleotides not matched to a gene: 10. The CDR3 spans 15 residues.

The chain joins TRBV3-1 (or the pseudogene TRBV3-2) to TRBJ1-3; D uncertain. V was shortened by 4 bases and J by 4 bases, with 11 bases between the two germline ends. This CDR3 comprises 14 residues. Per the germline V gene, CDR1 is LGHDT and CDR2 is YNNKEL (reference sequence). DNA of the CDR3: TGTGCCAGCAGCCTGGGCGGAAAGGGAAACACCATATATTTT. Translation: CASSLGGKGNTIYF.

The chain has TRBV10-3 and TRBJ1-2; 7 nucleotides align to TRBD1. V shed 3 bases and J 4 bases; nucleotides not matched to a gene: 8. CDR1 is ENHRY, CDR2 SYGVKD, per germline. The CDR3 extends over 15 amino acids. CDR3 loop: CAISDPGGTVYGYTF. The CDR3, as DNA: TGTGCCATCAGTGACCCAGGTGGGACAGTCTATGGCTACACCTTC.

The chain combines TRBV28 with TRBJ1-2; D is ambiguous. The V end was cut by 5 bases, the J end by 4 bases, with 8 bases between. This CDR3 contains 12 residues. Germline values: CDR1 MDHEN, CDR2 SYDVKM. In nucleotides, the CDR3 is TGTGCCAGCAGTCGGGATATCTATGGCTACACCTTC. The encoded protein is CASSRDIYGYTF.

The V call is TRBV5-4, the J call TRBJ2-1; no clear D. CDR1 and CDR2 from the germline V gene are SGHNT and YYREEE (reference sequence). This CDR3 is built from 15 residues. Between the trimmed V and J ends, which lost 1 base and 5 bases, there was a span of 13 bases. Written as DNA, the CDR3 is TGTGCCAGCAGCTTGTCCAGAAAAAATAACAATGAGCAGTTCTTC. Translating gives CASSLSRKNNNEQFF.

The gene calls are TRBV3-1 (or the pseudogene TRBV3-2) and TRBJ2-5, with TRBD2 matching 8 bases. This CDR3 comprises 14 residues. The ends lost 4 bases at V and 5 bases at J; junction bases unmatched: 6. Germline CDR1 LGHDT, CDR2 YNNKEL (reference sequence). CDR3 nucleotides: TGTGCCAGCAGCCCTAGCGGGCCGGGGGAGACCCAGTACTTC. This encodes CASSPSGPGETQYF.

This chain links TRBV28 with TRBJ1-6, with a weak D call TRBD1 (5 bases). Germline-derived CDR1 and CDR2 are MDHEN and SYDVKM. The CDR3 runs to 18 residues. V shed 3 bases and J shed 1 base, with 16 bases lying between them. The DNA for the CDR3 is TGTGCCAGCAGTTTTGGGGGGGTAGTCGAGTCCTATAATTCACCCCTCCACTTT. Amino acids: CASSFGGVVESYNSPLHF.

The chain combines TRBV5-5 with TRBJ1-3; D is unresolved. The CDR3 contains 16 residues. Trimming left V 4 bases short and J 4 bases short, with 18 bases between. Germline V gene sequence: CDR1 SGHKS, CDR2 YYEKEE (reference sequence). The CDR3 is CASSPSGPNLGNTIYF. As DNA, the CDR3 is TGTGCCAGCAGCCCCAGCGGACCGAACCTCGGAAACACCATATATTTT.

The chain carries TRBV6-1 and TRBJ1-1; D gene uncertain. Germline V CDR1 and CDR2: MNHNS, SASEGT. The V gene lost 1 base and the J gene lost 1 base, with 4 bases spanning the gap. This CDR3 has 13 residues. For the CDR3, the DNA is TGTGCCAGCAGTGAAGAGTGGAACACTGAAGCTTTCTTT. It is translated as CASSEEWNTEAFF.

The chain combines TRBV2 with TRBJ1-5, with a tentative D call TRBD1 (6 bases). CDR1 SNHLY and CDR2 FYNNEI come from the germline V gene. The ends were cut back, 4 bases at V and 7 bases at J, with 11 bases in the middle. This CDR3 has 13 amino acids. The CDR3 sequence: CASSGQAQQPQHF. CDR3 sequence (DNA): TGTGCCAGCAGTGGACAGGCCCAACAGCCCCAGCATTTT.